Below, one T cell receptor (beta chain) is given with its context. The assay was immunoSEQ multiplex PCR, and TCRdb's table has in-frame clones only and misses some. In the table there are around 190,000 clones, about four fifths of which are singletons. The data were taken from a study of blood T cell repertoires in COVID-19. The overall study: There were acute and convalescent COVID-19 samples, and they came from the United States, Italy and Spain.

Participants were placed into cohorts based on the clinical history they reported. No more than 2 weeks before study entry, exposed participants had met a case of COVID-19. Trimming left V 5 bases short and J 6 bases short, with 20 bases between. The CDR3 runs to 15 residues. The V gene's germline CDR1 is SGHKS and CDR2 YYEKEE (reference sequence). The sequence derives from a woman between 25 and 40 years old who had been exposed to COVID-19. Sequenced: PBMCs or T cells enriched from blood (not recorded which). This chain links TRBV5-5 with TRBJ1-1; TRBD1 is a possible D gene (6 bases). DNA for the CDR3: TGTGCCAGCAGAAAGGGAGGGGGTTCAGGGTCTGAAGCTTTCTTT. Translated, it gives CASRKGGGSGSEAFF.